The clone carrying this T cell receptor beta chain was seen at least ten times. Its matching antigen is unknown. The germline V gene has CDR1 SGHRS and CDR2 YFSETQ. Trimming took 0 bases from V and 4 from J, leaving 17 bases between them. This CDR3 comprises 17 residues. These data are taken from a study of T-cell reconstitution after alpha-beta-depleted transplantation in children. Regarding the study as a whole: Some patients' high day-60 TCRbeta diversity was attributed to recipient cells surviving conditioning.

TCRbeta library construction was performed incorporating unique molecular identifiers. TCRdb re-called the PCR reads with MiXCR, one entry per CDR3 protein. Of about 490,000 distinct CDR3 sequences in the sample, more than 9% are singletons; the top ten hold 2%. The sequence derives from a child aged 2-15 years with inherited bone marrow failure, due to receive a stem cell transplant. This specimen consisted of PBMCs, obtained before TCRalphabeta/CD19-depleted stem cell transplant. This chain links TRBV5-1 with TRBJ2-1; D possibly corresponds to TRBD2 (5 bases). CDR3 coding DNA: TGCGCCAGCAGCTTGGGCGGGTCCGAGGCTTCGTACAATGAGCAGTTCTTC. It encodes CASSLGGSEASYNEQFF.